These 31 T cell receptor beta chains were sequenced from one sample in a study of cytomegalovirus exposure and HLA in healthy donors. PCR employed 60 Vbeta and 13 Jbeta primers. Generated by immunoSEQ multiplex PCR, the TCRdb table keeps only in-frame clones and is missing some. The table includes about 120,000 clones, around four fifths detected once. Material: PBMCs. The receptors originated from a woman between 35 and 50 years old in good health and CMV-seronegative.

The chain recombines TRBV7-3 with TRBJ1-1; 8 nucleotides match TRBD1. V was clipped by 6 bases and J by 6 bases; unmatched bases: 12. The CDR3 length is 15 residues. Germline assignment: CDR1 SGHTA and CDR2 FQGTGA. CDR3 sequence: CASSHTGGPDAEAFF. The CDR3 nucleotides are TGTGCCAGCAGTCATACAGGGGGACCGGACGCTGAAGCTTTCTTT.

The V call is TRBV21-1, the J call TRBJ2-3; no check of the table's D call, TRBD1, against the DNA was made. TRBV21-1 is noted as a pseudogene. The CDR3 length is 15 residues. CDR3 bases: TGTGCCAGCACCCTACAGGAAGTTCGCACAGATACGCAGTATTTT. Translating gives CASTLQEVRTDTQYF.

The rearrangement joins TRBV27 to TRBJ2-1; 14 positions match TRBD2. Germline CDR1 reads MNHEY; CDR2 reads SMNVEV (reference sequence). V was clipped by 5 bases and J by 10 bases; unmatched bases: 7. There are 15 residues in the CDR3. In DNA, the CDR3 is TGTGCCAGCAGTCCCGGGACTAGCGGGAGCTACGAGCAGTTCTTC. Encoded protein: CASSPGTSGSYEQFF.

The gene calls are TRBV18 and TRBJ2-2; no firm D call. Germline V lookup: CDR1 KGHSH, CDR2 LQKENI. V dropped 4 bases and J dropped 6 bases, with 6 bases sitting between them. This CDR3 is built from 12 residues. In nucleotides, the CDR3 is TGTGCCAGCTCACACTCCCCCGGGGAGCTGTTTTTT. Encoded protein: CASSHSPGELFF.

This chain links TRBV7-6 with TRBJ1-3; D unclear. Deletions cut 5 bases from V and 0 bases from J, with 8 bases between. The CDR3 runs 14 residues. The germline CDR1 and CDR2 sequences are SGHVS and FNYEAQ. The CDR3 region has the DNA TGTGCCAGCAGCGGGCGGGACTCTGGAAACACCATATATTTT. Amino acids: CASSGRDSGNTIYF. Looking up the rest from reference TRBV7-6 and TRBJ1-3 gives the full variable domain: GAGVSQSPRYKVTKRGQDVALRCDPISGHVSLYWYRQALGQGPEFLTYFNYEAQQDKSGLPNDRFSAERPEGSISTLTIQRTEQRDSAMYRCASSGRDSGNTIYFGEGSWLTVV.

This rearrangement joins TRBV7-8 to TRBJ2-3; 9 bases align to TRBD1. The CDR3 consists of 15 residues. Germline lookup yields CDR1 SGHVS and CDR2 FQNEAQ. The ends lost 5 bases at V and 5 bases at J; junction bases unmatched: 8. This chain's CDR3 is CASSPRQGGEDTQYF. CDR3 DNA: TGTGCCAGCAGCCCCCGACAGGGGGGTGAAGATACGCAGTATTTT.

This clone was detected once. The rearrangement joins TRBV18 to TRBJ1-2; D might be TRBD1 (6 bases). From germline, CDR1 is KGHSH and CDR2 LQKENI. Trimming removed 5 bases at V and 4 bases at J, with 20 bases between. There are 16 residues in the CDR3. CDR3 amino acids: CASSYMTGRAIYGYTF. CDR3 coding DNA: TGTGCCAGCTCATACATGACAGGCCGAGCTATCTATGGCTACACCTTC. Drawing the rest from reference TRBV18 and TRBJ1-2, the complete variable domain is NAGVMQNPRHLVRRRGQEARLRCSPMKGHSHVYWYRQLPEEGLKFMVYLQKENIIDESGMPKERFSAEFPKEGPSILRIQQVVRGDSAAYFCASSYMTGRAIYGYTFGSGTRLTVV.

This clone was seen more than once but under ten times. Other DNA sequences in this specimen translate into the identical CDR3. The rearrangement joins TRBV9 to TRBJ2-7, with 9 positions matching TRBD1. This CDR3 has 14 amino acids. The V and J ends lost 0 bases and 4 bases, in that order; junction bases with no gene match: 2. The germline gives CDR1 SGDLS, CDR2 YYNGEE. The CDR3 nucleotides read TGTGCCAGCAGCGTAGGGGACAGGGTTTACGAGCAGTACTTC. This encodes CASSVGDRVYEQYF.

Notes on this clone: One junction end disagrees with the germline gene, perhaps due to a read error. J is TRBJ2-1 and V is TRBV20-1; D gene unclear. CDR3 length: 11 residues. Germline V gene sequence: CDR1 DFQATT, CDR2 SNEGSKA (reference sequence). The CDR3 sequence is CSARGPNERFF. CDR3 bases: TGCAGTGCTAGAGGCCCCAATGAGCGGTTCTTC.

This chain connects TRBV5-1 to TRBJ2-3; D perhaps matches TRBD1 (6 bases). Germline lookup yields CDR1 SGHRS and CDR2 YFSETQ. V lost 0 bases, J lost 6 bases, and 14 bases lay in between. The CDR3 has 15 residues. The CDR3 DNA reads as TGCGCCAGCAGCTTGGATCGGGTGGGGGCCGATACGCAGTATTTT. It translates to CASSLDRVGADTQYF.

The chain recombines TRBV4-3 with TRBJ2-5; 10 bases align to TRBD2. The CDR3 loop spans 15 amino acids. Germline CDR1 reads LGHNA; CDR2 reads YSLEER. Trimming cost V 4 bases and J 4 bases; bases outside gene matches: 6. The CDR3 loop reads CASSLNSGGRETQYF. Here the CDR3 DNA reads TGCGCCAGCAGCCTAAATAGCGGGGGGAGAGAGACCCAGTACTTC.

This chain uses TRBV5-1 with TRBJ2-7; 8 bases are a match to TRBD2. This CDR3 is built from 15 residues. The trim removed 0 bases at V and 3 bases at J, leaving 5 bases unmatched. Germline V gene sequence: CDR1 SGHRS, CDR2 YFSETQ. This CDR3 is CASSLAAGTSYEQYF. The CDR3 nucleotides read TGCGCCAGCAGCTTGGCCGCCGGGACTAGCTACGAGCAGTACTTC.

In its sample, this clone was seen a few times. The V and J genes are TRBV20-1 and TRBJ2-3; a possible D gene is TRBD1 (6 bases). The CDR3 runs to 11 residues. Germline CDR1 DFQATT, CDR2 SNEGSKA (reference sequence). CDR3 coding DNA: TGCAGGGTTACAGGGATAGATACGCAGTATTTT. Amino acid sequence: CRVTGIDTQYF.

The CDR3 sequence is CSVIVRVGDGLSSGANVLTF. DNA for the CDR3: TGCAGCGTTATTGTCCGGGTCGGGGATGGCCTCAGCTCTGGGGCCAACGTCCTGACTTTC. The V and J genes are TRBV29-1 and TRBJ2-6, with TRBD2 as a possible D gene (5 bases). Per the germline V gene, CDR1 is SQVTM and CDR2 is ANQGSEA. This CDR3 has 20 amino acids. With 5 bases removed from V and 0 bases from J, the gap between germline ends came to 26 bases.

The rearrangement joins TRBV6-5 to TRBJ1-2; a possible D gene is TRBD1 (5 bases). Trimming left V 3 bases short and J 1 base short, with 15 bases between. This CDR3 comprises 16 residues. The germline gives CDR1 MNHEY, CDR2 SVGAGI. The CDR3 here is CASSYQVRGDNYGYTF. The CDR3 nucleotides read TGTGCCAGCAGTTATCAAGTTCGGGGGGATAACTATGGCTACACCTTC.

With respect to this clone: It is unclear where the CDR3 begins or ends on the DNA, so no DNA is shown, and the CDR3 is as TCRdb lists it. The chain carries TRBV7-9 and TRBJ2-5; the DNA was not compared with TRBD1, the D call given in the table. The CDR3 is 15 amino acids long, termini counted. Germline-derived CDR1 and CDR2 are SEHNR and FQNEAQ (reference sequence). CDR3 residues: CASSREVGQGAPRYF.

The chain is built from TRBV5-1 and TRBJ2-3; 8 positions agree with TRBD1. The CDR3 loop spans 14 amino acids. Germline values: CDR1 SGHRS, CDR2 YFSETQ. V dropped 4 bases and J dropped 3; count of bases not matched to a gene: 4. CDR3 coding DNA: TGCGCCAGCAGCCGGGGACAGGAGACAGATACGCAGTATTTT. This sequence encodes CASSRGQETDTQYF.

The CDR3 DNA is TGTGCCAGCAGCTTGGTGACAGGGGACACAGATACGCAGTATTTT. The encoded protein is CASSLVTGDTDTQYF. The V and J genes are TRBV5-4 and TRBJ2-3, with TRBD1 matching over 8 bases. V was pared by 0 bases and J by 2 bases, with 2 bases of the junction left unmatched. This CDR3 contains 15 residues. Looked up from germline, CDR1 is SGHNT and CDR2 is YYREEE (reference sequence).

The chain uses TRBV7-9 and TRBJ1-2, with TRBD1 identical over 7 bases. CDR3 length: 12 amino acids. Germline loops: CDR1 SEHNR, CDR2 FQNEAQ (reference sequence). Trimming at V came to 8 bases and at J to 0 bases, leaving 0 bases not matched to a gene. The CDR3 loop is CASQGANYGYTF. CDR3 DNA sequence: TGTGCCAGCCAGGGGGCTAACTATGGCTACACCTTC.

This clone has only a few counts. The rearrangement joins TRBV6-6 to TRBJ2-5, with D perhaps matching TRBD1 (6 bases). This CDR3 is 11 amino acids long. The V end was cut by 5 bases, the J end by 9 bases, with 10 bases between. The V gene's germline CDR1 is MNHNY and CDR2 SVGAGI (reference sequence). The CDR3 loop reads CASSDSGAQYF. In DNA form, the CDR3 reads TGTGCCAGCAGTGATTCAGGGGCCCAGTACTTC.

The chain is built from TRBV4-3 and TRBJ2-1; D may be TRBD1 (6 bases). The germline V gene encodes CDR1 LGHNA and CDR2 YSLEER. Trimming removed 5 bases from V and 7 bases from J, with 12 bases in between. The CDR3 extends over 13 amino acids. DNA for the CDR3: TGCGCCAGCAGCGAACAGGGTAATAATGAGCAGTTCTTC. Its protein is CASSEQGNNEQFF.

The chain recombines TRBV12-5 with TRBJ1-3, with D possibly TRBD1 on 5 matching bases. CDR3 length equals 18 residues. Between the trimmed V and J ends, which lost 0 bases and 1 base, there was a span of 16 bases. The germline V gene encodes CDR1 LGHNT and CDR2 FRNRAP. CDR3 DNA sequence: TGTGCTAGTGGTTTGGTACTGGGGGAGGTAGTATCTGGAAACACCATATATTTT. It is translated as CASGLVLGEVVSGNTIYF.

This clone has only one observation. This chain uses TRBV28 with TRBJ2-1; 10 bases agree with TRBD1. The CDR3 is made up of 16 amino acids. J was trimmed by 7 bases and V by 6 bases; bases with no gene match: 12. Germline V lookup: CDR1 MDHEN, CDR2 SYDVKM. This chain's CDR3 is CASSRPGQGRGNEQFF. CDR3 nucleotides: TGTGCCAGCAGCAGACCGGGACAGGGGAGGGGTAATGAGCAGTTCTTC.

The chain employs TRBV6-5 and TRBJ1-1; 7 nucleotides line up with TRBD1. This CDR3 has 13 amino acids. V lost 7 bases, J lost 4 bases, and 6 bases stayed unmatched. The germline gives CDR1 MNHEY, CDR2 SVGAGI. CDR3 amino acids: CASTRQGGTEAFF. The CDR3 nucleotides read TGTGCCAGCACCCGACAGGGTGGCACTGAAGCTTTCTTT.

The V and J genes are TRBV5-4 and TRBJ2-6, with TRBD1 matching over 12 bases. V was pared by 3 bases and J by 0 bases, with 4 bases of the junction left unmatched. There are 18 residues in the CDR3. Germline V gene data show CDR1 as SGHNT and CDR2 as YYREEE (reference sequence). The CDR3 reads CASSSGQGARSGANVLTF. In DNA form, the CDR3 reads TGTGCCAGCAGCTCGGGACAGGGGGCACGCTCTGGGGCCAACGTCCTGACTTTC.

The chain recombines TRBV9 with TRBJ2-3; TRBD1 agrees at 7 bases. This CDR3 spans 17 amino acids. Germline assignment: CDR1 SGDLS and CDR2 YYNGEE. J gave up 2 bases and V 0 bases, and 9 bases lay outside the gene matches. The CDR3 is CASSVGMIGTVTDTQYF. The CDR3 region has the DNA TGTGCCAGCAGCGTAGGCATGATAGGGACAGTCACAGATACGCAGTATTTT.

The rearrangement joins TRBV6-6 to TRBJ2-5; no definite D call. Trimming pared 5 bases from V and 5 bases from J, leaving 6 bases between. This CDR3 contains 11 residues. Germline V gene data show CDR1 as MNHNY and CDR2 as SVGAGI (reference sequence). CDR3 DNA sequence: TGTGCCAGCAGTACTGTGGAGACCCAGTACTTC. Translated: CASSTVETQYF.

The CDR3 DNA reads as TGCAGCGTCCGGACCTCGGGGTACAATGAGCAGTTCTTC. It yields the protein CSVRTSGYNEQFF. The chain links TRBV29-1 to TRBJ2-1; D might be TRBD2 (5 bases). V lost 6 bases, J lost 4 bases, and 13 bases lay in between. CDR1 and CDR2 from the germline V gene are SQVTM and ANQGSEA. The CDR3 covers 13 residues.

The rearrangement links TRBV6-1 to TRBJ2-5; possible D gene TRBD2, 5 bases. Germline CDR1 and CDR2: MNHNS and SASEGT. This CDR3 spans 14 amino acids. V was trimmed by 7 bases and J by 3 bases, leaving 15 bases between them. The CDR3 region has the DNA TGTGCCAGCAAGCGGACTTTAAATGAAGAGACCCAGTACTTC. It yields the protein CASKRTLNEETQYF.

The chain recombines TRBV5-5 with TRBJ2-2, with 11 nucleotides matching TRBD2. J gave up 1 base and V 4 bases, and 3 bases lay outside the gene matches. The CDR3 spans 16 residues. Germline loops: CDR1 SGHKS, CDR2 YYEKEE (reference sequence). In DNA, the CDR3 is TGTGCCAGCAGCCGGGGACTAGCGGTGAACACCGGGGAGCTGTTTTTT. As protein: CASSRGLAVNTGELFF.

Comments on this clone: An end of the junction differs from the germline gene, which may be a read error. This chain links TRBV7-9 with TRBJ1-3; D gene ambiguous. Germline-derived CDR1 and CDR2 are SEHNR and FQNEAQ (reference sequence). There are 15 residues in the CDR3. The CDR3 is CSSSLGSGSGNTIYF. In DNA form, the CDR3 reads TGTTCCAGCAGCTTGGGCTCAGGCTCTGGAAACACCATATATTTT.